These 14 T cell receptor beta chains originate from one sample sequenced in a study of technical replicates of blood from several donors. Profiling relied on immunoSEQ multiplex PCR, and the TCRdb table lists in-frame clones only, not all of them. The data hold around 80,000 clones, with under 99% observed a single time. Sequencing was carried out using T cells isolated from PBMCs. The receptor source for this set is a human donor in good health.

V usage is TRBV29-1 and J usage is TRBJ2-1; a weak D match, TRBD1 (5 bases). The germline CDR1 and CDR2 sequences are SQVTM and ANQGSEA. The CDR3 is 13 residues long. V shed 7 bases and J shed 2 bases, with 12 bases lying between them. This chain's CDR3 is CSAQQETYNEQFF. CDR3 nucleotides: TGCAGCGCCCAACAGGAAACCTACAATGAGCAGTTCTTC.

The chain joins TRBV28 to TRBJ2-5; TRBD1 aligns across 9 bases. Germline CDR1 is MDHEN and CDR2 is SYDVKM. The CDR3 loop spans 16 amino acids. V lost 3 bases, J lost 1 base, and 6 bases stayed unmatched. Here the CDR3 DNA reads TGTGCCAGCAGTTTCCGGACAGGGGTAGGCCAAGAGACCCAGTACTTC. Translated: CASSFRTGVGQETQYF.

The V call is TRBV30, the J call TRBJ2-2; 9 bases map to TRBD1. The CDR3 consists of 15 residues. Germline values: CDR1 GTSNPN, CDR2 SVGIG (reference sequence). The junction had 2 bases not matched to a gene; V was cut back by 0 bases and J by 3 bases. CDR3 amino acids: CAWSVRDRDTGELFF. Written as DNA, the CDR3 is TGTGCCTGGAGTGTACGGGACAGGGACACCGGGGAGCTGTTTTTT.

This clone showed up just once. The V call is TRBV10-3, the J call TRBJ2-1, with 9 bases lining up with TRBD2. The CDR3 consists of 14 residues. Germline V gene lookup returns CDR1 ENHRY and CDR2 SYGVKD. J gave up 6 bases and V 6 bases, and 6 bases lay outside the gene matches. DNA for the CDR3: TGTGCCATCAGCAACAGCGGGAGGAGCAATGAGCAGTTCTTC. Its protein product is CAISNSGRSNEQFF.

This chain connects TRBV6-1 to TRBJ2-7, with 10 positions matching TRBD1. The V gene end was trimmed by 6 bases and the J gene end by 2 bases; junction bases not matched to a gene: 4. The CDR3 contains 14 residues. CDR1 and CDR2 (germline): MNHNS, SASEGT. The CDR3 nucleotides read TGTGCCAGCAGCACCGGACAGGGGGCCTACGAGCAGTACTTC. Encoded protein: CASSTGQGAYEQYF.

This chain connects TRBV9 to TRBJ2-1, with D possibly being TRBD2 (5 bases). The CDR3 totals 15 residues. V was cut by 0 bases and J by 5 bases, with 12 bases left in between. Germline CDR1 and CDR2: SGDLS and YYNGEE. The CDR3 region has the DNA TGTGCCAGCAGCGTAGGGCTAGCAGATAACAATGAGCAGTTCTTC. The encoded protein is CASSVGLADNNEQFF.

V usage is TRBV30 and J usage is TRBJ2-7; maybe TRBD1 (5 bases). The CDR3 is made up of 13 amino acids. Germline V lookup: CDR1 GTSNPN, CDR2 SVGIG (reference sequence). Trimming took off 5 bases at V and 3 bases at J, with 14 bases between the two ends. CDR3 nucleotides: TGTGCCTGGGACCCTAGAGACAGCTACGAGCAGTACTTC. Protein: CAWDPRDSYEQYF.

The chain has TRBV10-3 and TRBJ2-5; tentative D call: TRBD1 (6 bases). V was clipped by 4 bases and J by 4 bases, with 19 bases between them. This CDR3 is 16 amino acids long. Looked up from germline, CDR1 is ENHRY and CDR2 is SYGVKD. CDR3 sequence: CAISGVSAGAIETQYF. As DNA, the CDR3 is TGTGCCATCAGTGGTGTCTCGGCAGGGGCTATAGAGACCCAGTACTTC.

The CDR3 reads CASSPTANYGYTF. The CDR3 DNA follows: TGTGCCAGCAGTCCGACAGCGAACTATGGCTACACCTTC. J is TRBJ1-2 and V is TRBV2; possibly TRBD1 for D (5 bases). Germline-derived CDR1 and CDR2 are SNHLY and FYNNEI. V shed 5 bases and J shed 2 bases, with 9 bases lying between them. This CDR3 region has 13 residues.

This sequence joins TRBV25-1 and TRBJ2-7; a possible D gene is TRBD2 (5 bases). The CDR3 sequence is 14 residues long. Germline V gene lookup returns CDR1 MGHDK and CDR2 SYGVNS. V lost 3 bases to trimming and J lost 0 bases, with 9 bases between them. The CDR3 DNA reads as TGTGCCAGCAGTGACGGGGTAGCCTCCTACGAGCAGTACTTC. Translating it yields CASSDGVASYEQYF.

The CDR3 DNA reads as TGCGCCAGCAGCCTAAGTGGGGGGGCTAGCGGGGAGCTGTTTTTT. Translation: CASSLSGGASGELFF. V gene TRBV4-1 combines with J gene TRBJ2-2, with D maybe TRBD2 (7 bases). The CDR3 length is 15 residues. The ends were cut back, 4 bases at V and 7 bases at J, with 16 bases in the middle. The germline V gene has CDR1 MGHRA and CDR2 YSYEKL.

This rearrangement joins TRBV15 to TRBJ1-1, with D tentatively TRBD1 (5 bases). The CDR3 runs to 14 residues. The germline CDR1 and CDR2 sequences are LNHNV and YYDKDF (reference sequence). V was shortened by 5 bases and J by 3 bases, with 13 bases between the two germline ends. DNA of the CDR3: TGTGCCACCAGCCCGGGGGGAGGTTACACTGAAGCTTTCTTT. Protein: CATSPGGGYTEAFF.

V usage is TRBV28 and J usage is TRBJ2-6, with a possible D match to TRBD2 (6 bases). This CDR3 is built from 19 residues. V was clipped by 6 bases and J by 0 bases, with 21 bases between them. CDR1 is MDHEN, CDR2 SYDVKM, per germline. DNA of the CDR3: TGTGCCAGCAGAACCCCTAAGTTGGGAGGTAACTCTGGGGCCAACGTCCTGACTTTC. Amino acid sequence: CASRTPKLGGNSGANVLTF. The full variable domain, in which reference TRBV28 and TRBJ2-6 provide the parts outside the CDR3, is DVKVTQSSRYLVKRTGEKVFLECVQDMDHENMFWYRQDPGLGLRLIYFSYDVKMKEKGDIPEGYSVSREKKERFSLILESASTNQTSMYLCASRTPKLGGNSGANVLTFGAGSRLTVL.

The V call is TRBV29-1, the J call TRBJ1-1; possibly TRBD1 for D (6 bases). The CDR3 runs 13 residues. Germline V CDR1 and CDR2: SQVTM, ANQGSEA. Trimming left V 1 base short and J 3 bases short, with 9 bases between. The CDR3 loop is CSVEGGTYTEAFF. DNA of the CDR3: TGCAGCGTTGAAGGAGGGACATACACTGAAGCTTTCTTT.